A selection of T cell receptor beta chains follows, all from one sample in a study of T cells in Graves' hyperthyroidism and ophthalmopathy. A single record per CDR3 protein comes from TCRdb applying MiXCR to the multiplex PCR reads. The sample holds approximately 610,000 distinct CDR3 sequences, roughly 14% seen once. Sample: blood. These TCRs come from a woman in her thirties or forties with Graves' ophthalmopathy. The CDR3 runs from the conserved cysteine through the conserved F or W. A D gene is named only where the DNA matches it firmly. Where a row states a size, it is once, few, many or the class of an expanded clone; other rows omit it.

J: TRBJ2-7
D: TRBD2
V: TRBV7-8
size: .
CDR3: CASSLLGLAGATQYF
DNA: TGTGCCAGCAGCCTATTAGGACTAGCGGGAGCTACTCAGTACTTC

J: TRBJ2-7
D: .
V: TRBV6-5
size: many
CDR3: CASQSPGVGYEQYF
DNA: TGTGCCAGCCAGTCGCCGGGAGTCGGGTACGAGCAGTACTTC

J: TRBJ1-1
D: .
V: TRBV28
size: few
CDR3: CASSSPAPLNTEAFF
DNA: TGTGCCAGCAGTTCCCCCGCGCCTTTGAACACTGAAGCTTTCTTT

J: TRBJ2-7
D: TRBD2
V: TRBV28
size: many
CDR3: CASTPGALAIHEQYF
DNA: TGTGCCAGCACCCCGGGAGCACTAGCGATCCACGAGCAGTACTTC

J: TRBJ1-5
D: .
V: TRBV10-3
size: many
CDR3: CATEKGLSNQPQHF
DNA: TGTGCCACAGAAAAAGGCCTTAGCAATCAGCCCCAGCATTTT

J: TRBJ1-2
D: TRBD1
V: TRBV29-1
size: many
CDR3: CSAKGADYGYTF
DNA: TGCAGCGCGAAGGGGGCGGACTATGGCTACACCTTC

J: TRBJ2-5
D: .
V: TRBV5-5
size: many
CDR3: CASSLESTRTQYF
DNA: TGTGCCAGCAGCTTGGAGTCGACCCGGACCCAGTACTTC

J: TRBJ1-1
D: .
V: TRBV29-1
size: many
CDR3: CSVGVQTMGWTEAFF
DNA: TGCAGCGTTGGGGTACAGACGATGGGATGGACTGAAGCTTTCTTT

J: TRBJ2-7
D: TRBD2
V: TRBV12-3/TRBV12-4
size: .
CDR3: CASSMREWYEQYF
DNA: TGTGCCAGCAGCATGCGGGAGTGGTACGAGCAGTACTTC

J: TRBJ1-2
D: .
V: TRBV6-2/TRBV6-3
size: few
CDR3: CASSQFKRGAGNGYTF
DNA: TGTGCCAGCAGCCAATTCAAGAGGGGCGCGGGGAATGGCTACACCTTC

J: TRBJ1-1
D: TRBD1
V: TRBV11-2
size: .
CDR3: CASSQGGQGARNTEAFF
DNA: TGTGCCAGCAGCCAGGGGGGACAGGGGGCGAGGAACACTGAAGCTTTCTTT

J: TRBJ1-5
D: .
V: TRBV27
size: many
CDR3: CASSLRFPTGPLRNQPQHF
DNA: TGTGCCAGCAGTTTAAGGTTCCCGACAGGCCCCTTAAGGAATCAGCCCCAGCATTTT

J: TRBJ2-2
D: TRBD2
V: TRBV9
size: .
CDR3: CASSPSGTLTGELFF
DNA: TGTGCCAGCAGCCCCAGCGGGACCCTAACCGGGGAGCTGTTTTTT

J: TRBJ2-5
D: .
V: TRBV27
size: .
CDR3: CASSSPGESQETQYF
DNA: TGTGCCAGCAGTTCCCCAGGGGAGTCCCAAGAGACCCAGTACTTC

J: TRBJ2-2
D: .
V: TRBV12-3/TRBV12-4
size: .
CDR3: CASSFAGANVLTFGAGELFF
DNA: .

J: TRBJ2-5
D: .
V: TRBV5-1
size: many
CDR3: CASSPRGAVQETQYF
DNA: TGCGCCAGCAGCCCGCGAGGAGCGGTTCAAGAGACCCAGTACTTC

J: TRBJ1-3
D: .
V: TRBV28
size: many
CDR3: CASSLWEIYSGNTIYF
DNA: TGTGCCAGCAGTTTATGGGAGATATACTCTGGAAACACCATATATTTT

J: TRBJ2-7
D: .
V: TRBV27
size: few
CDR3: CASSSPGETYEQYF
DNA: TGTGCCAGCAGCTCCCCGGGAGAGACCTACGAGCAGTACTTC

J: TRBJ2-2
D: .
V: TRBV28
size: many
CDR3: CASSLRRLSTGELFF
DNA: TGTGCCAGCAGTTTAAGGCGTCTTTCCACCGGGGAGCTGTTTTTT

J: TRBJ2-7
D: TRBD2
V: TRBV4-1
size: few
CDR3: CASSQESGRFYEQYF
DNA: TGCGCCAGCAGCCAAGAAAGCGGGAGGTTCTACGAGCAGTACTTC

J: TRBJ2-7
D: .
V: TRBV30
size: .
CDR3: CAWSGFSAYKQYF
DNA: TGTGCCTGGAGTGGATTTTCGGCTTACAAGCAGTACTTC

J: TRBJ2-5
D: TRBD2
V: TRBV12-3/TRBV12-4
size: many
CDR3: CASRPVGGSGETQYF
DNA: TGTGCCAGCAGACCAGTTGGCGGGAGTGGAGAGACCCAGTACTTC

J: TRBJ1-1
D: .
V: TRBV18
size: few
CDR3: CASSLMMAEAFF
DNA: TGTGCCAGCTCACTGATGATGGCTGAAGCTTTCTTT

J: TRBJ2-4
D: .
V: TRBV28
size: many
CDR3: CASSPTGLENIQYF
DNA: TGTGCCAGCAGCCCTACAGGTTTGGAAAACATTCAGTACTTC

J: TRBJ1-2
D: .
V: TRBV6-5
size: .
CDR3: CASSYVQGQVANYGYTF
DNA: TGTGCCAGCAGTTACGTCCAGGGCCAGGTTGCTAACTATGGCTACACCTTC

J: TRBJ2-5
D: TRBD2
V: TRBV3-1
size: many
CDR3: CASSPRLAGDLYQETQYF
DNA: TGTGCCAGCAGCCCTAGACTAGCGGGAGACCTCTACCAAGAGACCCAGTACTTC

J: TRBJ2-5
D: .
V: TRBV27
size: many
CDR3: CASSSLKGEKTQYF
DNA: TGTGCCAGCAGTTCCCTGAAGGGTGAGAAGACCCAGTACTTC